A selection of T cell receptor beta chains follows, all from one sample in a study of blood T cells in healthy people across ages. Each CDR3 protein gets one entry after TCRdb re-called the 5' RACE reads with MiXCR. This table has about 1.7 million distinct CDR3 sequences, approximately 30% appearing once. The sequenced material came from blood. These receptors originate from a woman under 40 in good health. The conserved cysteine and the conserved F or W are not part of the CDR3 here. Fields, in order: CDR3 protein, V gene, J gene.

AISEPDGSEQF,TRBV10-3,TRBJ2-1
ASTTSLMSGEQF,TRBV5-6,TRBJ2-1
AIFNNEQF,TRBV10-1,TRBJ2-1
ASSLRQGSRELF,TRBV25-1,TRBJ2-2
AGSSPALKTDTQY,TRBV28,TRBJ2-3
ASSPPQQGKWAEQY,TRBV6-1,TRBJ2-7
SIAEGEKLF,TRBV29-1,TRBJ1-4
ASREAGPGKPETQY,TRBV12-3/TRBV12-4,TRBJ2-5
SVPGLGGYNEQF,TRBV29-1,TRBJ2-1
ASSPPWTPNRF,TRBV11-2,TRBJ2-1
ASSPTSQGYNEQF,TRBV9,TRBJ2-1
ASSFRGDRVGNEQF,TRBV7-2,TRBJ2-1
SARSTIATLYNGQF,TRBV20-1,TRBJ2-1
ASSERTGGGSGANVLT,TRBV9,TRBJ2-6
ASSESTGESDTQY,TRBV6-1,TRBJ2-3
ASEGQEHYEQY,TRBV2,TRBJ2-7
ASSFGIAGVGEQF,TRBV5-1,TRBJ2-1
ASSLELHSIYEQF,TRBV5-1,TRBJ2-1
ASSQGSLLSEQY,TRBV3-1,-
ASRAVSSNNEQF,TRBV12-3/TRBV12-4,TRBJ2-1
ASRVQGASGGYT,TRBV6-4,TRBJ1-2
SAQKSLEQY,TRBV20-1,TRBJ2-7
ASRSGTSGRNTQY,TRBV7-2,TRBJ2-3
ASSLYSGRYNEQF,TRBV5-6,TRBJ2-1
ASSLGASGSRETQY,TRBV11-3,TRBJ2-5
ASSRTNRELF,TRBV4-2,TRBJ2-2
ASSFGRLLGTENTIY,TRBV5-1,TRBJ1-3
AISDLMGGTEAF,TRBV10-3,TRBJ1-1
ASSLGVGLAGVLNVADTQY,TRBV7-3,TRBJ2-3
ASKGVGQETDTQY,TRBV7-2,TRBJ2-3
ASSLTGGAYNSPLH,TRBV2,TRBJ1-6
ASSGQGTVNT,TRBV7-2,TRBJ1-2
SARGWTSGRFSEQY,TRBV20-1,TRBJ2-7
ATSPGVEETQY,TRBV24-1,TRBJ2-5
ASRPGWNNYGYT,TRBV5-1,TRBJ1-2
ASSQTSGTTLNEQF,TRBV6-4,TRBJ2-1
ASGQVETQY,TRBV14,TRBJ2-5
ASSEVKRDTTYEQY,TRBV10-2,TRBJ2-7
ASSQVGTPTYEQY,TRBV4-3,TRBJ2-7
ASSPQWSGSNEQF,TRBV28,TRBJ2-1
ASSQEAGSEQY,TRBV3-1,TRBJ2-7
ASSLKFWASGSGADTQY,TRBV27,TRBJ2-3
ASSMGQGSYEQY,TRBV19,TRBJ2-7
ASSLDGPQGDTQY,TRBV5-1,TRBJ2-3
ASSRLTGTSGGSQY,TRBV4-1,TRBJ2-7
ASSWGPGLAGNEQF,TRBV7-2,TRBJ2-1
ASSQGQGPTDEQF,TRBV4-3,TRBJ2-1
ASSSTMDDTDTQY,TRBV2,TRBJ2-3